Described below is a single T cell receptor beta chain sequence and its context. This specimen comes from a study of OX40 agonist ivuxolimab in advanced cancers. Background on the study: Anti-PD-1, anti-PD-L1 or anti-CTLA-4 therapy given earlier was allowed, and 35% to 50% had some.

Clones were read by immunoSEQ multiplex PCR, and TCRdb kept only the in-frame ones, dropping some. The table lists tens of thousands of clones, approximately 90% of them singletons. CDR1 is SGHTA, CDR2 FQGNSA, per germline. The J segment lost 6 bases and the V segment lost 3 bases, leaving 7 bases of the junction unmatched. The CDR3 is 15 amino acids. Patients were ruled out by autoimmune disease history or systemic immunosuppression. The TCR comes from an adult with an advanced solid tumor such as melanoma, head and neck, liver or kidney cancer. The input for sequencing was CD4+ or CD8+ T cells sorted from blood, taken in a trial of the OX40 agonist ivuxolimab. The V and J genes are TRBV7-2 and TRBJ2-4; 8 bases map to TRBD1. CDR3 nucleotides: TGTGCCAGCAGCTTGGGGACAGGCCCTTTAAACATTCAGTACTTC. Encoded protein: CASSLGTGPLNIQYF.